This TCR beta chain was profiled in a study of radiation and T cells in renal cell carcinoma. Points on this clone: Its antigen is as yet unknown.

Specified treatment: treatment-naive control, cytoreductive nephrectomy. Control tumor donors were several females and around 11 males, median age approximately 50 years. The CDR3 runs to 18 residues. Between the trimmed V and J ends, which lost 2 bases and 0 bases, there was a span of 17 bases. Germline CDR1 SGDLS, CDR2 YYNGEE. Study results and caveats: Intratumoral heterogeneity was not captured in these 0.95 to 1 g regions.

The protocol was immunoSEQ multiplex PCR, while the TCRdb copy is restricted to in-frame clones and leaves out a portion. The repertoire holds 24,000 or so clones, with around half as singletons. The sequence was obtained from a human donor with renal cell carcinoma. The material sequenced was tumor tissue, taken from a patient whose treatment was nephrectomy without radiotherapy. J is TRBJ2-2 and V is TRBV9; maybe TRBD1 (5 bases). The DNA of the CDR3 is TGTGCCAGCAGCGTGATCCGGTACGGACACGCGAACACCGGGGAGCTGTTTTTT. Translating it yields CASSVIRYGHANTGELFF.